Described below is a single TCR beta chain sequence and its context. The CDR3 is 13 amino acids. Germline CDR1 and CDR2: GTSNPN and SVGIG (reference sequence). Trimming left V 2 bases short and J 11 bases short, with 15 bases between. The data are from a study of control samples from healthy donors and cancer patients. Some clones are missing from TCRdb's copy, which holds only in-frame ones; the method was immunoSEQ multiplex PCR. There are approximately 66,000 clones in the sample; nearly 90% occur only once, and over 5% lies in the top ten. This sequence originates from a man aged 60 to 75 with colorectal cancer. Material: PBMCs. The chain uses TRBV30 and TRBJ1-4; D gene unclear. CDR3 sequence reads: CAWSPGRRGKLFF. DNA of the CDR3: TGTGCCTGGAGTCCTGGCCGTCGAGGGAAACTGTTTTTT.